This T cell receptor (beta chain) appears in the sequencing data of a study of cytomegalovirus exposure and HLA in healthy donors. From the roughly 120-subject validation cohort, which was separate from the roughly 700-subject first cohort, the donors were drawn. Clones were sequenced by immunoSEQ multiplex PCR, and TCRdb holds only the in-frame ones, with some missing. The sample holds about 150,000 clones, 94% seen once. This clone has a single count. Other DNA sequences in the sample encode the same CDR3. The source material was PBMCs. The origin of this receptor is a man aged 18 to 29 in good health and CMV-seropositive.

The DNA for the CDR3 is TGTGCCAGCAGTTTAGCAGGGGGCTACGAGCAGTACTTC. Translating gives CASSLAGGYEQYF. This sequence joins TRBV27 and TRBJ2-7, with 7 bases aligning to TRBD1. The germline CDR1 and CDR2 sequences are MNHEY and SMNVEV (reference sequence). J was trimmed by 3 bases and V by 2 bases; bases with no gene match: 1. The length of the CDR3 is 13 residues.